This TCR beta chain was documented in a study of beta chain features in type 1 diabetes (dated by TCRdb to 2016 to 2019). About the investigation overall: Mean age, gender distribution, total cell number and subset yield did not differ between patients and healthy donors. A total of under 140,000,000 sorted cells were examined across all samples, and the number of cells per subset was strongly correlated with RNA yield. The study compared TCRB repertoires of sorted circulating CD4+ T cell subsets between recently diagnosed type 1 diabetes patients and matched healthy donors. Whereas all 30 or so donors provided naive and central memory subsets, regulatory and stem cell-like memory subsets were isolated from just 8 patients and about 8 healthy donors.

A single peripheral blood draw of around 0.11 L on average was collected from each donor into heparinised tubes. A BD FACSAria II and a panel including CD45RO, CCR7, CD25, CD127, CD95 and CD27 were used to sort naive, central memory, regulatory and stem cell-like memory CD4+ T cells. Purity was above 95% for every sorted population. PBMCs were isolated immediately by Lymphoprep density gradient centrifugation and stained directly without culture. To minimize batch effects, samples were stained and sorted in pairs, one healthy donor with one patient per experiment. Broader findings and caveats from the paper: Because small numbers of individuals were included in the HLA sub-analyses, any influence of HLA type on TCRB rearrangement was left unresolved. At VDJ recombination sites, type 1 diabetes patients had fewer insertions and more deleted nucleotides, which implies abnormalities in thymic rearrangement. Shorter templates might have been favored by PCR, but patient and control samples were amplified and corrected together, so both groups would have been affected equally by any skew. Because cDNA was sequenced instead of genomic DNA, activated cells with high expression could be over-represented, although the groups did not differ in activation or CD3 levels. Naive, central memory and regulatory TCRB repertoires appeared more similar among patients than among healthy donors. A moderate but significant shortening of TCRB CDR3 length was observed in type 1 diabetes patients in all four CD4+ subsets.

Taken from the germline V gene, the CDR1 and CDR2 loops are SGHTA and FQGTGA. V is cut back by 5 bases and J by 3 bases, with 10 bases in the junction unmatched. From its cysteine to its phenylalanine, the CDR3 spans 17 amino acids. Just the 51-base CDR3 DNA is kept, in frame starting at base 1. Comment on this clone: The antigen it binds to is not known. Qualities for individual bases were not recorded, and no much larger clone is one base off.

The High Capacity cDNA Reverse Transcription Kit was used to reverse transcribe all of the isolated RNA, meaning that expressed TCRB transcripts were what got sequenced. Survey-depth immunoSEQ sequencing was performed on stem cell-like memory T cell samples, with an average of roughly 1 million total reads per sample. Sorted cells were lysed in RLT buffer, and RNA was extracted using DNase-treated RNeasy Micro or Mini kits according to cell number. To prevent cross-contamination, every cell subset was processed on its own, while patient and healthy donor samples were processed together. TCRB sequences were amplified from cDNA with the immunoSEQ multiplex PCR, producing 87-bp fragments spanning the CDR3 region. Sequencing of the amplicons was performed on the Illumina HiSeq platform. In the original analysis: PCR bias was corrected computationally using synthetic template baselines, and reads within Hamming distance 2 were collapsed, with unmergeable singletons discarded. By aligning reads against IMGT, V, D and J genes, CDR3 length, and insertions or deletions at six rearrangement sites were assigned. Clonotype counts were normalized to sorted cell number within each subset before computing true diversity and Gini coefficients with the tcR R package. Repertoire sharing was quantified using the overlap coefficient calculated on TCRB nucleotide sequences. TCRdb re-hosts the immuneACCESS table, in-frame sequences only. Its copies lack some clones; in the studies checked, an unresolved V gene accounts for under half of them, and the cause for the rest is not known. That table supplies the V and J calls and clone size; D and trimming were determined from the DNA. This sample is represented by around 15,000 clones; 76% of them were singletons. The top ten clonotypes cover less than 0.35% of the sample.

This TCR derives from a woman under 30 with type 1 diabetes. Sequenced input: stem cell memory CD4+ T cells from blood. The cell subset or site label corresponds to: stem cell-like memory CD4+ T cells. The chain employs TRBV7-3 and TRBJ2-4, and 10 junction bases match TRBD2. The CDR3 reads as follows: CASSPTGLAGVKNIQYF. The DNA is TGTGCCAGCAGCCCGACCGGGCTAGCGGGAGTCAAAAACATTCAGTACTTC.